The entry below gives a single T cell receptor (beta chain) sequence along with its context. Antigen: not known. Extraction and reverse transcription of RNA yielded cDNA as the sequencing template. Sequencing was performed with immunoSEQ multiplex PCR; in TCRdb, only in-frame clones are kept and a portion is missing. The sample has roughly 200,000 clones, roughly 60% seen once; the top ten hold 1.7%. Alopecia areata patients had lesional scalp punch biopsies and peripheral blood taken from them. Sorted out of PBMCs were CD4+ T cells and CD8+ T cells. The data belong to a study of CD8+ T cells in alopecia areata. General study results and limits: Normal skin contains resident alphabeta T cells, and these are also sequenced in scalp samples. Patients showed less clear TCR sequence sharing than mice, possibly partly because of HLA diversity.

The sequence was collected from a human donor with alopecia areata. The specimen comprised CD4+ T cells sorted from blood, sampled at week 0.

CDR3 residues: CASSQAPGRNYEQYF. In DNA form, the CDR3 reads TGCGCCAGCAGCCAAGCTCCGGGACGGAACTACGAGCAGTACTTC. The V and J genes are TRBV4-3 and TRBJ2-7; D possibly matches TRBD1 or TRBD2 (5 bases each). In germline, CDR1 is LGHNA, CDR2 YSLEER. The CDR3 spans 15 residues. V lost 1 base, J lost 3 bases, and 13 bases lay in between.